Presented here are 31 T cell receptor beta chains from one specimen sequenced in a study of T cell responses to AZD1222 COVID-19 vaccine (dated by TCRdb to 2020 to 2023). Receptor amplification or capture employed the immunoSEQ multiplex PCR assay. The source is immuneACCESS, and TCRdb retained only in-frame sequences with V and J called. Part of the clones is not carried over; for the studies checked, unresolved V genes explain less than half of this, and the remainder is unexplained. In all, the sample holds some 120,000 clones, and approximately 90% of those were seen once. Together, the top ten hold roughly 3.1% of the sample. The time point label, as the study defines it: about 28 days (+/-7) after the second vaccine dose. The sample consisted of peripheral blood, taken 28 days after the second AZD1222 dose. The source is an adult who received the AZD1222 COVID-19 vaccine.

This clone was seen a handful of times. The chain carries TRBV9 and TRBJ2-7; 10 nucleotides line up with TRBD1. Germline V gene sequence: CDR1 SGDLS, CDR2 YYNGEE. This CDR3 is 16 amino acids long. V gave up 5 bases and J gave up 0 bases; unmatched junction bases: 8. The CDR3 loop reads CASRLDRGPFSYEQYF. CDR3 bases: TGTGCCAGCAGGCTTGACAGGGGGCCCTTCTCCTACGAGCAGTACTTC.

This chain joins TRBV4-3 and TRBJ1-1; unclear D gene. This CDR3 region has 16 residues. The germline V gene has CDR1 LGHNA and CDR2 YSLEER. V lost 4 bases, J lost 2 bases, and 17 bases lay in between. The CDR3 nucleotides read TGCGCCAGCAGCCTGCGAACCTCGGGGTCTAACACTGAAGCTTTCTTT. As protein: CASSLRTSGSNTEAFF.

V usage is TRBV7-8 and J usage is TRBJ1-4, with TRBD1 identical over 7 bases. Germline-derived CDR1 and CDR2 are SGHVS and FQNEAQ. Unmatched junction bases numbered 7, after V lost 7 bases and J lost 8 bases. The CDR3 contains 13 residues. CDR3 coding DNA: TGTGCCAGCAACCCAGGGGGTGACGAAAAACTGTTTTTT. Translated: CASNPGGDEKLFF.

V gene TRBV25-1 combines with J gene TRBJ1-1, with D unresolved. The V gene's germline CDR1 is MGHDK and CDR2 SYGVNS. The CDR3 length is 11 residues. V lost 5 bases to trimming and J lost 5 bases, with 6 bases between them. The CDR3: CASSSWTEAFF. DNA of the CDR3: TGTGCCAGCAGTTCGTGGACTGAAGCTTTCTTT.

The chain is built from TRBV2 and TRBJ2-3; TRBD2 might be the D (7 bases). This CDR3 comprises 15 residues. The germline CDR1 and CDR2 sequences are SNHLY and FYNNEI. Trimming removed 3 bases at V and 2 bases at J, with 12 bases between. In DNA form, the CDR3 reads TGTGCCAGCAGTGATTCGGGGGGCCTCACAGATACGCAGTATTTT. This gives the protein CASSDSGGLTDTQYF.

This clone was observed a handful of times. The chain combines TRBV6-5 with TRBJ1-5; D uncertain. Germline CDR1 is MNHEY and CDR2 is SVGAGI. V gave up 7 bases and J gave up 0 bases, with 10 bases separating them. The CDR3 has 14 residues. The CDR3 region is CASKIYFSNQPQHF. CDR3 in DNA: TGTGCCAGCAAGATTTATTTTAGCAATCAGCCCCAGCATTTT.

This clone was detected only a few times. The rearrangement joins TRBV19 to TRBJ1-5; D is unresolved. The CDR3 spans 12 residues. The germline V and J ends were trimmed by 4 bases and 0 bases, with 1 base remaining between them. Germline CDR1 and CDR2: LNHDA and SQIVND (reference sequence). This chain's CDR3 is CASSNSNQPQHF. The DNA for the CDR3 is TGTGCCAGTAGTAATAGCAATCAGCCCCAGCATTTT.

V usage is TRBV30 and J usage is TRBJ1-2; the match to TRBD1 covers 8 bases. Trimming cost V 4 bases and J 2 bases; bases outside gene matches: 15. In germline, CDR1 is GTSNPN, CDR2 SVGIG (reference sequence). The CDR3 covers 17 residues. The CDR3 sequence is CAWTRTGINLVNYGYTF. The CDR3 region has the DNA TGTGCCTGGACGAGGACAGGGATAAATTTAGTCAACTATGGCTACACCTTC.

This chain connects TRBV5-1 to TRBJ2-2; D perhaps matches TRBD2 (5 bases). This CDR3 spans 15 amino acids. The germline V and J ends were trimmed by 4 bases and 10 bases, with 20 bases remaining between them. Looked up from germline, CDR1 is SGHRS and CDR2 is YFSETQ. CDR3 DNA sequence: TGCGCCAGCAGCCTGGCGGGCGGCGGCGCCGAGGAGCTGTTTTTT. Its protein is CASSLAGGGAEELFF.

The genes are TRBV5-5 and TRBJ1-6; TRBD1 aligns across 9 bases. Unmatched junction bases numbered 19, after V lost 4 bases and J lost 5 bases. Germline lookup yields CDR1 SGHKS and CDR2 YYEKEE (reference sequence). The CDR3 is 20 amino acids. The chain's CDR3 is CASSKYELGQGRHDNSPLHF. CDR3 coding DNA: TGTGCCAGCAGCAAATACGAGTTGGGACAGGGACGTCATGATAATTCACCCCTCCACTTT.

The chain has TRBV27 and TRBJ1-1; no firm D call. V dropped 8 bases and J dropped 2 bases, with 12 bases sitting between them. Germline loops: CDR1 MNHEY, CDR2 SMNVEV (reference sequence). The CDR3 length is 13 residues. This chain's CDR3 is CASGRFLNTEAFF. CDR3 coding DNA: TGTGCCAGCGGACGGTTCCTAAACACTGAAGCTTTCTTT.

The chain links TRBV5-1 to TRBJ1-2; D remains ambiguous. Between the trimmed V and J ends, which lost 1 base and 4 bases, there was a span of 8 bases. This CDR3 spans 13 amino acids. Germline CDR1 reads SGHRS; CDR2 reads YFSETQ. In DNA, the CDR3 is TGCGCCAGCAGCTTGTACGGCCCCTATGGCTACACCTTC. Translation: CASSLYGPYGYTF. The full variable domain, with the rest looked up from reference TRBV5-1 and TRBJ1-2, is KAGVTQTPRYLIKTRGQQVTLSCSPISGHRSVSWYQQTPGQGLQFLFEYFSETQRNKGNFPGRFSGRQFSNSRSEMNVSTLELGDSALYLCASSLYGPYGYTFGSGTRLTVV.

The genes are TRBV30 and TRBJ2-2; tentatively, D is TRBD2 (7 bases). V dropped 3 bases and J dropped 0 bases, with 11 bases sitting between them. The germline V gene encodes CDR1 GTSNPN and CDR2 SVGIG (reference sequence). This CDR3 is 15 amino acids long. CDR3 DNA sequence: TGTGCCTGGAGGTCGGGGGGCGCGAACACCGGGGAGCTGTTTTTT. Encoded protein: CAWRSGGANTGELFF.

The CDR3 spells CASSPRVDRYEQYF. As DNA, the CDR3 is TGTGCCAGCAGCCCCCGGGTGGACCGCTACGAGCAGTACTTC. The chain has TRBV7-2 and TRBJ2-7; D gene unclear. Trimming pared 5 bases from V and 3 bases from J, leaving 14 bases between. The germline CDR1 and CDR2 sequences are SGHTA and FQGNSA. The CDR3 is 14 amino acids.

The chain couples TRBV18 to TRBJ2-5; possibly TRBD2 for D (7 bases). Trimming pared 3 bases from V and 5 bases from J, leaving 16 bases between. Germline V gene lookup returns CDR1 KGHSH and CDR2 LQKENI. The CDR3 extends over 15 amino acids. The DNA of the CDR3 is TGTGCCAGCTCACCCGGATCGGGGGGCGGGGAGACCCAGTACTTC. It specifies CASSPGSGGGETQYF.

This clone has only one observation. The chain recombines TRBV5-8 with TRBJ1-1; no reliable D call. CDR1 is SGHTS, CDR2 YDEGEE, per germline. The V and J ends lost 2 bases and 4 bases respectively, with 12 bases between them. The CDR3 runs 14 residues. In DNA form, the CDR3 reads TGTGCCAGCAGCTTCCGGGCTAGAGGCACTGAAGCTTTCTTT. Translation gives CASSFRARGTEAFF.

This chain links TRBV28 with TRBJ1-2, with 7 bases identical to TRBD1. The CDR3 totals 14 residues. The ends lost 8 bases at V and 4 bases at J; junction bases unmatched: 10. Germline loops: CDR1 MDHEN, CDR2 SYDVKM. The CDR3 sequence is CASGEPGQLYGYTF. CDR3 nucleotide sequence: TGTGCCAGCGGAGAACCGGGACAGCTCTATGGCTACACCTTC.

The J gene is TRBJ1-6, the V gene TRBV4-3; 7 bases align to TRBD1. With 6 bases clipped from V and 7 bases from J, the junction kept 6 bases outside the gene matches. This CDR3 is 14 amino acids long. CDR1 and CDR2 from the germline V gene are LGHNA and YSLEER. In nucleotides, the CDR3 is TGCGCCAGCAGTACGACAGGGCGGAATTCACCCCTCCACTTT. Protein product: CASSTTGRNSPLHF.

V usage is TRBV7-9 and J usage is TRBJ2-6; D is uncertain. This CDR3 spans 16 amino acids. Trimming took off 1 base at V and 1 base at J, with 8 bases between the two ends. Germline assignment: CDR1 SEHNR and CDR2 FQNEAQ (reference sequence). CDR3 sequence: CASSLGAGSGANVLTF. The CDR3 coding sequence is TGTGCCAGCAGCTTAGGAGCCGGGTCTGGGGCCAACGTCCTGACTTTC.

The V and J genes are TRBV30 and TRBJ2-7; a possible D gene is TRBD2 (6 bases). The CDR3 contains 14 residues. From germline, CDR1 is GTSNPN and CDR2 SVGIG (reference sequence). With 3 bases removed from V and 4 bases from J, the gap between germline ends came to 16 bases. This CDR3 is CAWSIGGPGYEQYF. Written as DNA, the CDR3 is TGTGCCTGGAGCATCGGGGGACCGGGATACGAGCAGTACTTC.

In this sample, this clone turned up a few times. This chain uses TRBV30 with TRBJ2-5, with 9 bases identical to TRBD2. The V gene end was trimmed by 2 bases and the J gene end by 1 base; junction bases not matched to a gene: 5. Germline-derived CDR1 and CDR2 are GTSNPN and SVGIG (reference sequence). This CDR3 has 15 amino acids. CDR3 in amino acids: CAWSRLAGPQETQYF. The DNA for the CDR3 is TGTGCCTGGAGTCGTCTAGCGGGGCCCCAAGAGACCCAGTACTTC.

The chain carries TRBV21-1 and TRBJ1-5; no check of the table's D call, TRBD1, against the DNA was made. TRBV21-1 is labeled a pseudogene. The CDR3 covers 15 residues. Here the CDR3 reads CASRKAPGHRQPQHF. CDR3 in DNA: TGTGCCAGCAGAAAAGCGCCCGGACATCGTCAGCCCCAGCATTTT.

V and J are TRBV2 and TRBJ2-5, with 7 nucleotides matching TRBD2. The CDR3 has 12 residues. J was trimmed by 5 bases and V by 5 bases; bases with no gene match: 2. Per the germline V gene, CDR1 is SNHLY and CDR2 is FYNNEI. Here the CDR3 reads CASSLLAETQYF. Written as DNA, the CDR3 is TGTGCCAGCAGTCTACTAGCGGAGACCCAGTACTTC. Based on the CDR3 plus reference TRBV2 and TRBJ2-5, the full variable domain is EPEVTQTPSHQVTQMGQEVILRCVPISNHLYFYWYRQILGQKVEFLVSFYNNEISEKSEIFDDQFSVERPDGSNFTLKIRSTKLEDSAMYFCASSLLAETQYFGPGTRLLVL.

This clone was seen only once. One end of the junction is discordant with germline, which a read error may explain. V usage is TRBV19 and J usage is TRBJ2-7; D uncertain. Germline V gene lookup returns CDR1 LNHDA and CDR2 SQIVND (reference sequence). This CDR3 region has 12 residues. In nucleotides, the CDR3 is TGTGCCAGTAGTCCTCTAGGCAGTTCCCAACACTTC. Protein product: CASSPLGSSQHF. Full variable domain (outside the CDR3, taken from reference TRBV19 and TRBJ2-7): DGGITQSPKYLFRKEGQNVTLSCEQNLNHDAMYWYRQDPGQGLRLIYYSQIVNDFQKGDIAEGYSVSREKKESFPLTVTSAQKNPTAFYLCASSPLGSSQHFGPGTRLTVT.

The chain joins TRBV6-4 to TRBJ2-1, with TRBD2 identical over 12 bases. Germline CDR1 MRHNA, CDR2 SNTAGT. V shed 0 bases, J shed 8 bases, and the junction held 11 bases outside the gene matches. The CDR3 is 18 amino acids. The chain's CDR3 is CASSDSASGGARGHEQFF. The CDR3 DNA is TGTGCCAGCAGTGACTCGGCTAGCGGGGGGGCTAGGGGTCATGAGCAGTTCTTC.

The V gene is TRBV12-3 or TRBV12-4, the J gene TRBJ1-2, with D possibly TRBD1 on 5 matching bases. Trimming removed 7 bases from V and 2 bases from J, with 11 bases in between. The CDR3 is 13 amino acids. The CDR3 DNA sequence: TGTGCCAGCACCACCCGGGACAACTATGGCTACACCTTC. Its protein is CASTTRDNYGYTF.

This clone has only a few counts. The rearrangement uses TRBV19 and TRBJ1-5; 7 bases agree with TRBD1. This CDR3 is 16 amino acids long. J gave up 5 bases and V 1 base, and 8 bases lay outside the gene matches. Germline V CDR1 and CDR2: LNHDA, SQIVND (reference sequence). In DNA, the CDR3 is TGTGCCAGTAGTATAGGTGGCGGGACAGCTTATCAGCCCCAGCATTTT. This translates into CASSIGGGTAYQPQHF.

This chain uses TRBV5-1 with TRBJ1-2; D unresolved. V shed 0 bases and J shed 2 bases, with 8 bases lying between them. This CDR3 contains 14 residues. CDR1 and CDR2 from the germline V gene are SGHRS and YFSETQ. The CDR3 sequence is CASSLEGTNYGYTF. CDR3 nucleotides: TGCGCCAGCAGCTTGGAGGGTACGAACTATGGCTACACCTTC.

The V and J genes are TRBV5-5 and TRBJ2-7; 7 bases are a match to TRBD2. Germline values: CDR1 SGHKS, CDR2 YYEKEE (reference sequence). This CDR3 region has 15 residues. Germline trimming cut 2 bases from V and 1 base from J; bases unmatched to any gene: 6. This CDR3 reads CASSFGGGLSYEQYF. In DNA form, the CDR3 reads TGTGCCAGCAGCTTCGGCGGGGGTCTGTCCTACGAGCAGTACTTC.

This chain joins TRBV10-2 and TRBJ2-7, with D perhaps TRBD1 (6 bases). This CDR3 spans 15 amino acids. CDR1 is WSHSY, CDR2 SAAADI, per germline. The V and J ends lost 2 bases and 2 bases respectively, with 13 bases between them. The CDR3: CASSERTASAYEQYF. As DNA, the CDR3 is TGCGCCAGCAGTGAGAGGACAGCTTCGGCCTACGAGCAGTACTTC.

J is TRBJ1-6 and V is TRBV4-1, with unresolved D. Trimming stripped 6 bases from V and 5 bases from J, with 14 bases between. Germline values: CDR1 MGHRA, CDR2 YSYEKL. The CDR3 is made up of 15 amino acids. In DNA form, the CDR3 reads TGCGCCAGCAGAGACTGGAGGGTCGATAATTCACCCCTCCACTTT. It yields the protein CASRDWRVDNSPLHF.